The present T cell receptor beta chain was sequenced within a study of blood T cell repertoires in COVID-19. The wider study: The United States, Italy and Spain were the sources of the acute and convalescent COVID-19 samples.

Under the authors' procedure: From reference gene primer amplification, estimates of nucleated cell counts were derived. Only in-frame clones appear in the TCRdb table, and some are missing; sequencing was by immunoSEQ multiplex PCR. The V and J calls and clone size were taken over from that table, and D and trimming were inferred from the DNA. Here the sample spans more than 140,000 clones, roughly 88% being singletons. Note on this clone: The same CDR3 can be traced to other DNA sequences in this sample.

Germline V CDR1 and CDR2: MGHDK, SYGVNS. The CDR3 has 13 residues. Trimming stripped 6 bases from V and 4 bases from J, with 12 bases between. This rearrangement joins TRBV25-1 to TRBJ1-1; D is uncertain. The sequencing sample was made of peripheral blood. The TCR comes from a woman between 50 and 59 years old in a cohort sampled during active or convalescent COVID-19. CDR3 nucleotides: TGTGCCAGCAGCGAGGGTCTGGGCACTGAAGCTTTCTTT. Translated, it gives CASSEGLGTEAFF.